One sample yielded the 4 T cell receptor beta chains listed below, sequenced in a study of blood T cells in healthy people across ages. Through a sample-barcoded 5' primer and a J-beta primer mix, a second PCR was run for roughly 6 to 12 cycles. TCRdb reanalysed the 5' RACE reads using MiXCR and keeps one entry per CDR3 protein. This sample has about 1.4 million distinct CDR3 sequences; approximately 60% occur once, and the top ten carry more than 6%. The specimen was blood. The receptors originated from a man in his late teens or twenties in good health.

The chain recombines TRBV10-3 with TRBJ1-1, with D unclear. CDR1 and CDR2 from the germline V gene are ENHRY and SYGVKD. This CDR3 is 12 amino acids long. Trimming removed 10 bases at V and 9 bases at J, with 18 bases between. CDR3 bases: TGTGCCACGAGGGCCCAGATTGGTAAAGCTTTCTTT. This codes for CATRAQIGKAFF.

This sequence joins TRBV20-1 and TRBJ2-1, with D possibly TRBD2 on 5 matching bases. The CDR3 covers 13 residues. CDR1 DFQATT and CDR2 SNEGSKA come from the germline V gene (reference sequence). The ends were cut back, 6 bases at V and 8 bases at J, with 17 bases in the middle. This chain's CDR3 is CSADGRSGDEQFF. The CDR3 DNA reads as TGCAGTGCCGATGGTAGGAGCGGCGATGAGCAGTTCTTC.

The V and J genes are TRBV12-3 or TRBV12-4 and TRBJ1-4; no reliable D call. The CDR3 is 13 residues long. V lost 4 bases to trimming and J lost 5 bases, with 8 bases between them. The CDR3 sequence is CASSWHRNEKLFF. CDR3 coding DNA: TGTGCCAGCAGTTGGCATAGAAATGAAAAACTGTTTTTT.

Regarding this clonotype: A much larger clone is a single base away; this may be a read error. The limits of the CDR3 on the DNA are not certain, so only TCRdb's listed CDR3 is given. J is TRBJ1-5 and V is TRBV29-1; the table names TRBD1, a call not compared with the DNA. Germline V gives CDR1 SQVTM, CDR2 ANQGSEA. The CDR3 length is 14 residues, termini included. This chain's CDR3 is CSVGGGTGGQPHHF.